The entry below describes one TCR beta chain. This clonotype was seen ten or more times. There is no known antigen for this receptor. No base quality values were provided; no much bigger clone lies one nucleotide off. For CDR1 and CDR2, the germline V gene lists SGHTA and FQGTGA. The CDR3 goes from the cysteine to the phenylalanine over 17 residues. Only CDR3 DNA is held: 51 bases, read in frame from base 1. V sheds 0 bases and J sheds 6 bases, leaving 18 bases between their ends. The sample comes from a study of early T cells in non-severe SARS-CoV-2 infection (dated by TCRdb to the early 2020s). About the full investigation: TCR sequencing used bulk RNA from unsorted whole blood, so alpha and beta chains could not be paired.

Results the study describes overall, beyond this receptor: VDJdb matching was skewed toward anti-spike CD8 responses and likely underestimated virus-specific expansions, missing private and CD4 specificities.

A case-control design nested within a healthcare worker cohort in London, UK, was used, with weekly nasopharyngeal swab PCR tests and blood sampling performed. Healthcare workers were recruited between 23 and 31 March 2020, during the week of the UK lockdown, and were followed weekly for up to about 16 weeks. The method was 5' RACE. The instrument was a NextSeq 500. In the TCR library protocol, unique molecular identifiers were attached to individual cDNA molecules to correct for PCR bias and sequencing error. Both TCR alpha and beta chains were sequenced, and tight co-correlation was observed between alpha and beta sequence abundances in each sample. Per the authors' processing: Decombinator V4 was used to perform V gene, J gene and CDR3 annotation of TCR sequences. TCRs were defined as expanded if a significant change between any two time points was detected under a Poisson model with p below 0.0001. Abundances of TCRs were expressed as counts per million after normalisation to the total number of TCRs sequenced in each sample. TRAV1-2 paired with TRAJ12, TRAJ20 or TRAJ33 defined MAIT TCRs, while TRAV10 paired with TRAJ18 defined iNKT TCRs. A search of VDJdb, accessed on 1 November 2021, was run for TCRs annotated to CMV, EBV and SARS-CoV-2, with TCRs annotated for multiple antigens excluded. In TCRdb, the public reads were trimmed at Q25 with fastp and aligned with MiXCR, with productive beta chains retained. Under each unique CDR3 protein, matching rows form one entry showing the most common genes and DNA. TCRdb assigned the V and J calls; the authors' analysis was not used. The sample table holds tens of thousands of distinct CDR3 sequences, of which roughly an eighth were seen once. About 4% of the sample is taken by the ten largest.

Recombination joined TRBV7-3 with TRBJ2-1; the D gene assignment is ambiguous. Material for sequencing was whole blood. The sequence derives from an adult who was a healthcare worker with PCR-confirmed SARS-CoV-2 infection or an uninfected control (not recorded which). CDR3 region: CASSLTGPEPLRNEQFF. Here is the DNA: TGTGCCAGCAGCTTAACGGGCCCAGAACCCCTTCGCAATGAGCAGTTCTTC.